Given below is one T cell receptor (beta chain) in context. Method: immunoSEQ multiplex PCR; TCRdb's copy keeps in-frame clones and lacks some. In the table there are some 250,000 clones, about 87% of which are singletons. This sample stems from a study of blood T cell repertoires in COVID-19. The CDR3 loop spans 14 amino acids. The V gene's germline CDR1 is SGHTA and CDR2 FQGNSA. With 6 bases removed from V and 5 bases from J, the gap between germline ends came to 11 bases. The source material was peripheral blood. The chain couples TRBV7-2 to TRBJ1-6, with D possibly TRBD1 on 6 matching bases. This sequence originates from a woman aged 60 to 75 with COVID-19, enrolled during active disease. CDR3 amino acids: CASSQNRDNSPLHF. Written as DNA, the CDR3 is TGTGCCAGCAGTCAGAACAGGGATAATTCACCCCTCCACTTT.